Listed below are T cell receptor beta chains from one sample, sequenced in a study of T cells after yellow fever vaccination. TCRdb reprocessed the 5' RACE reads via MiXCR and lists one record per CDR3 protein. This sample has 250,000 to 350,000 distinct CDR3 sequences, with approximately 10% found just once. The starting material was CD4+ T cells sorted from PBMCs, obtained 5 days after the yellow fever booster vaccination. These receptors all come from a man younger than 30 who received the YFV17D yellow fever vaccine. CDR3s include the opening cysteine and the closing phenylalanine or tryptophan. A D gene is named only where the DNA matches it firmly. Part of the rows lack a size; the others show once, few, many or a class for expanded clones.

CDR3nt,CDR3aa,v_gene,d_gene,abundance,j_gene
TGTGCCAGCAGTTCGGGATCGGACTACGAGCAGTACTTC,CASSSGSDYEQYF,TRBV27,NA,NA,TRBJ2-7
TGCGCCAGCAGCCCCCTTGGGGGGGCGTCCTACGAGCAGTACTTC,CASSPLGGASYEQYF,TRBV5-1,NA,NA,TRBJ2-7
TGCGCCAGCAGCCAAGCCGGAGCCAAAAACATTCAGTACTTC,CASSQAGAKNIQYF,TRBV4-1,NA,few,TRBJ2-4
TGTGCCAGCAGACCTAATCATGGGGCCACTGAAGCTTTCTTT,CASRPNHGATEAFF,TRBV7-3,NA,few,TRBJ1-1
TGTGCCAGCAGCCAACGCCGGGATTCACCCCTCCACTTT,CASSQRRDSPLHF,TRBV14,NA,few,TRBJ1-6
TGTGCTAGTGGTTTGGTCCTGCGACAGGAAAAAAACATTCAGTACTTC,CASGLVLRQEKNIQYF,TRBV12-5,NA,few,TRBJ2-4
TGTGCCAGCACCCCCAGAGGGAACACTGAAGCTTTCTTT,CASTPRGNTEAFF,TRBV27,NA,NA,TRBJ1-1
TGCGCCAGCAGCCGCCCTCCGGGACAGGGGGCAACTAATGAAAAACTGTTTTTT,CASSRPPGQGATNEKLFF,TRBV4-1,TRBD1,few,TRBJ1-4
TGTGCCAGCAGCTTAGCGAACAGGGGGCATCACGGGGAGCTGTTTTTT,CASSLANRGHHGELFF,TRBV7-8,TRBD1,many,TRBJ2-2
TGCAGTGCTAGAGATGCTCGGGGGGGTAACAATGAGCAGTTCTTC,CSARDARGGNNEQFF,TRBV20-1,TRBD2,NA,TRBJ2-1
TGTGCCAGCAGCCTTGGACAGGACTACGAGCAGTACTTC,CASSLGQDYEQYF,TRBV12-3/TRBV12-4,TRBD1,NA,TRBJ2-7
TGTGCCAGCAGCTTTCATCGGACAGGGGCGCTTGATGGCTACACCTTC,CASSFHRTGALDGYTF,TRBV7-9,TRBD1,many,TRBJ1-2
TGTGCCAGCAGTGAAGACAGGGGGAAGAGCGGTGGCTACACCTTC,CASSEDRGKSGGYTF,TRBV2,TRBD1,NA,TRBJ1-2
TGTGCCAGCAGCTTCAGAAAAGAGACCCAGTACTTC,CASSFRKETQYF,TRBV7-2,NA,few,TRBJ2-5
TGTGCCAGCAGTCCGCCCGGGACAGGGTTCGCAGCTTTCTTT,CASSPPGTGFAAFF,TRBV28,TRBD1,NA,TRBJ1-1
TGTGCCAGCAGCGACTGGCCACAAAGATCTTCCTACGAGCAGTACTTC,CASSDWPQRSSYEQYF,TRBV6-1,NA,many,TRBJ2-7
TGCAGTGCTAGAGACCAGCGGTTCAGCTCCTACAATGAGCAGTTCTTC,CSARDQRFSSYNEQFF,TRBV20-1,NA,NA,TRBJ2-1
TGTGCCAGCAGTACGAGGGCGCGGGATGAAAAACTGTTTTTT,CASSTRARDEKLFF,TRBV6-6,NA,many,TRBJ1-4
TGCGCCAGCAGCCCGGGCGCGGGTTTTAACACTGAAGCTTTCTTT,CASSPGAGFNTEAFF,TRBV5-1,NA,many,TRBJ1-1
TGTGCCAGCTCCTCTGGGACAGGGCCTTCAAGTACGCAGTATTTT,CASSSGTGPSSTQYF,TRBV18,TRBD1,NA,TRBJ2-3
TGTGCCAGCAGCTTGGGGGGACAGGACCTCGGGGAGCTGTTTTTT,CASSLGGQDLGELFF,TRBV5-4,TRBD1,NA,TRBJ2-2
TGTGCCAGCAGCTTGGGCTGGACGCAAGAGACCCAGTACTTC,CASSLGWTQETQYF,TRBV5-5,NA,many,TRBJ2-5